This T cell receptor (beta chain) was sequenced for a study of blood T cell repertoires in COVID-19. Assay used: immunoSEQ multiplex PCR; TCRdb lists only in-frame clones, some missing. Here the sample spans 150,000 to 200,000 clones, 80% to 90% being singletons. There are 15 residues in the CDR3. Germline-derived CDR1 and CDR2 are SGHTA and FQGTGA. After removal of 4 bases from V and 4 bases from J, the junction contained 7 bases not matched to a gene. This TCR was sampled from a man aged 18 to 30 who had recovered from COVID-19. This chain uses TRBV7-3 with TRBJ2-5; 9 positions agree with TRBD1. Material: peripheral blood. DNA for the CDR3: TGTGCCAGCAGCTCCTCAACAGGGGGCACAGAGACCCAGTACTTC. This gives the protein CASSSSTGGTETQYF. Looking up the rest from reference TRBV7-3 and TRBJ2-5 gives the full variable domain: GAGVSQTPSNKVTEKGKYVELRCDPISGHTALYWYRQSLGQGPEFLIYFQGTGAADDSGLPNDRFFAVRPEGSVSTLKIQRTERGDSAVYLCASSSSTGGTETQYFGPGTRLLVL.